The rows below give T cell receptor beta chains drawn from one sample of a study of cytomegalovirus exposure and HLA in healthy donors. Clones were sequenced by immunoSEQ multiplex PCR, and TCRdb holds only the in-frame ones, with some missing. This table has 150,000 to 200,000 clones, roughly 80% appearing once. The sample was PBMCs. These receptors came from a man aged 35-49 years in good health and CMV-seropositive. Both conserved end residues are part of each CDR3. D genes are given only for firm matches. Size is stated for part of the rows, as once, few or many counts, or as a class when the clone is expanded.

clone size: NA; V gene: TRBV5-1; J gene: TRBJ2-1; D gene: NA; CDR3 DNA: TGCGCCAGCAGCCCCCCCCACGCGGGAATATACAATGAGCAGTTCTTC; CDR3 protein: CASSPPHAGIYNEQFF
clone size: NA; V gene: TRBV5-4; J gene: TRBJ2-5; D gene: TRBD2; CDR3 DNA: TGTGCCAGCAGCCCCCTGGCTAGCGGGGGACAAGAGACCCAGTACTTC; CDR3 protein: CASSPLASGGQETQYF
clone size: NA; V gene: TRBV6-1; J gene: TRBJ1-3; D gene: NA; CDR3 DNA: TGTGCCAGCAGTGAAGGCCTGGGTTGGAGCTCTGGAAACACCATATATTTT; CDR3 protein: CASSEGLGWSSGNTIYF
clone size: NA; V gene: TRBV7-8; J gene: TRBJ1-2; D gene: NA; CDR3 DNA: TGTGCCAGCAGCGAGGACAGCGGTGCCTATGGCTACACCTTC; CDR3 protein: CASSEDSGAYGYTF
clone size: NA; V gene: TRBV28; J gene: TRBJ2-7; D gene: TRBD1; CDR3 DNA: TGTGCCAGCAGCGGGACAGGCCCCTCCTACGAGCAGTACTTC; CDR3 protein: CASSGTGPSYEQYF
clone size: NA; V gene: TRBV5-3; J gene: TRBJ2-3; D gene: NA; CDR3 DNA: TGTGCCAGAAGCATCCCGACAGGTGTCACATATACGCAGTATTTT; CDR3 protein: CARSIPTGVTYTQYF
clone size: few; V gene: TRBV5-1; J gene: TRBJ2-1; D gene: NA; CDR3 DNA: TGCGCCAGCAGCTTGGCCGGGACTGACTACAATGAGCAGTTCTTC; CDR3 protein: CASSLAGTDYNEQFF
clone size: NA; V gene: TRBV7-9; J gene: TRBJ2-1; D gene: NA; CDR3 DNA: TGTGCCAGCAGCTTTCCCTCGGGAGCGAGCAATGAGCAGTTCTTC; CDR3 protein: CASSFPSGASNEQFF
clone size: NA; V gene: TRBV11-1; J gene: TRBJ2-7; D gene: NA; CDR3 DNA: TGTGCCAGCAGCCATAGCTCTTATGGCTACGAGCAGTACTTC; CDR3 protein: CASSHSSYGYEQYF
clone size: NA; V gene: TRBV4-2; J gene: TRBJ2-3; D gene: NA; CDR3 DNA: TGTGCCAGCAGCCAATACCGCAGCGATCAGGGAGATACGCAGTATTTT; CDR3 protein: CASSQYRSDQGDTQYF
clone size: once; V gene: TRBV9; J gene: TRBJ2-6; D gene: TRBD1; CDR3 DNA: TGTGCCAGCATGCAGGGGGCGCACTTTATCGGGGCCAACGTCCTGACTTTC; CDR3 protein: CASMQGAHFIGANVLTF
clone size: many; V gene: TRBV25-1; J gene: TRBJ1-1; D gene: NA; CDR3 DNA: TGTGCCAGCAAAAGAGGCGGGGATACTGAAGCTTTCTTT; CDR3 protein: CASKRGGDTEAFF
clone size: NA; V gene: TRBV6-1; J gene: TRBJ1-3; D gene: TRBD1; CDR3 DNA: TGTGCCAGCAGTTTCGGGACAGGGGGAAACACCATATATTTT; CDR3 protein: CASSFGTGGNTIYF
clone size: NA; V gene: TRBV5-4; J gene: TRBJ2-1; D gene: TRBD1; CDR3 DNA: TGTGCCAGCAGCCTCCCGGGACAGGGGTCACCTCGGAATGAGCAGTTCTTC; CDR3 protein: CASSLPGQGSPRNEQFF
clone size: NA; V gene: TRBV29-1; J gene: TRBJ1-2; D gene: TRBD1; CDR3 DNA: TGCAGCGTTGAATCCCAGGACAGGGCTGGCTACACCTTC; CDR3 protein: CSVESQDRAGYTF
clone size: NA; V gene: TRBV29-1; J gene: TRBJ2-5; D gene: TRBD1; CDR3 DNA: TGCAGCGTCTATAGACAGGGAAGGAACTCGGAGACCCAGTACTTC; CDR3 protein: CSVYRQGRNSETQYF
clone size: NA; V gene: TRBV9; J gene: TRBJ1-2; D gene: NA; CDR3 DNA: TGTGCCAGCAGCGTAGGGAGTTCCAACTATGGCTACCCCTTC; CDR3 protein: CASSVGSSNYGYPF
clone size: NA; V gene: TRBV6-1; J gene: TRBJ2-5; D gene: TRBD2; CDR3 DNA: TGTGCCAGCACCCTTAGCGGGAGTGGAAAGACCCAGTACTTC; CDR3 protein: CASTLSGSGKTQYF
clone size: NA; V gene: TRBV27; J gene: TRBJ2-3; D gene: NA; CDR3 DNA: TGTGCCAGCAGTTTAAGGGCAGGCCCCAAAGGGAGGTACACGCAGTATTTT; CDR3 protein: CASSLRAGPKGRYTQYF
clone size: NA; V gene: TRBV2; J gene: TRBJ2-6; D gene: TRBD2; CDR3 DNA: TGTGCCAGCAGCGAGACTAGCACAGGGGCCAACGTCCTGACTTTC; CDR3 protein: CASSETSTGANVLTF
clone size: NA; V gene: TRBV29-1; J gene: TRBJ1-1; D gene: TRBD1; CDR3 DNA: TGCAGCGTGGGGACAGGGGGGGCGAACACTGAAGCTTTCTTT; CDR3 protein: CSVGTGGANTEAFF
clone size: NA; V gene: TRBV28; J gene: TRBJ2-5; D gene: NA; CDR3 DNA: TGTGCCAGCAGTTCTCAGCGGAAGGACCAAGAGACCCAGTACTTC; CDR3 protein: CASSSQRKDQETQYF
clone size: NA; V gene: TRBV6-1; J gene: TRBJ2-7; D gene: NA; CDR3 DNA: TGTGCCAGCAGCACGACCACCGGGACATATGCATTC; CDR3 protein: CASSTTTGTYAF
clone size: NA; V gene: TRBV5-6; J gene: TRBJ2-7; D gene: NA; CDR3 DNA: TGTGCCAGCAGAGAGGGGGGGGGCCGAGAGCAGTACTTC; CDR3 protein: CASREGGGREQYF
clone size: few; V gene: TRBV30; J gene: TRBJ1-5; D gene: NA; CDR3 DNA: TGTGCCTGGGGGGAAGGGGTTTATCAGCCCCAGCATTTT; CDR3 protein: CAWGEGVYQPQHF
clone size: NA; V gene: TRBV28; J gene: TRBJ1-1; D gene: NA; CDR3 DNA: TGTGCCAGCAGTTTATGGGGCAGTATGAACACTGAAGCTTTCTTT; CDR3 protein: CASSLWGSMNTEAFF
clone size: NA; V gene: TRBV9; J gene: TRBJ2-1; D gene: TRBD2; CDR3 DNA: TGTGCCAGCAGCGTTACTAGCGGAATAAATGAGCAGTTCTTC; CDR3 protein: CASSVTSGINEQFF
clone size: NA; V gene: TRBV4-2; J gene: TRBJ2-5; D gene: NA; CDR3 DNA: TGTGCCAGCAGCCAAGACAGGGACTCCCGGGAGACCCAGTACTTC; CDR3 protein: CASSQDRDSRETQYF
clone size: NA; V gene: TRBV28; J gene: TRBJ2-3; D gene: TRBD2; CDR3 DNA: TGTGCCAGCAGTCCTAATGAGGCGGGAGACACAGATACGCAGTATTTT; CDR3 protein: CASSPNEAGDTDTQYF
clone size: once; V gene: TRBV6-1; J gene: TRBJ2-7; D gene: TRBD2; CDR3 DNA: TGTGCCAGCAGTGTTAGGACTAGCGGGAGAGCCTACGAGCAGTACTTC; CDR3 protein: CASSVRTSGRAYEQYF
clone size: NA; V gene: TRBV11-2; J gene: TRBJ2-7; D gene: TRBD2; CDR3 DNA: TGTGCCAGCAGCTATGACGGGACTAGCGGGTACGAGCAGTACTTC; CDR3 protein: CASSYDGTSGYEQYF
clone size: NA; V gene: TRBV6-1; J gene: TRBJ1-1; D gene: TRBD1; CDR3 DNA: TGTGCCAGCAGTGGGTCGACAGGGGGGAACACTGAAGCTTTCTTT; CDR3 protein: CASSGSTGGNTEAFF
clone size: NA; V gene: TRBV7-9; J gene: TRBJ1-4; D gene: NA; CDR3 DNA: TGTGCCAGCAGCTATCAACAGGCGGCATTTGGGGAAAAACTGTTTTTT; CDR3 protein: CASSYQQAAFGEKLFF
clone size: few; V gene: TRBV7-9; J gene: TRBJ2-3; D gene: TRBD2; CDR3 DNA: TGTGCCAGCAGCTCCAGCGCGGGGGGGTGGGGCACAGATACGCAGTATTTT; CDR3 protein: CASSSSAGGWGTDTQYF
clone size: NA; V gene: TRBV27; J gene: TRBJ2-3; D gene: TRBD2; CDR3 DNA: TGTGCCAGCAGTTTTGGGGGGGAAGATACGCAGTATTTT; CDR3 protein: CASSFGGEDTQYF
clone size: few; V gene: TRBV10-3; J gene: TRBJ1-1; D gene: NA; CDR3 DNA: TGTGCCATCAGTGTGGCTAGTTTCGAGGTTGAAGCTTTCTTT; CDR3 protein: CAISVASFEVEAFF
clone size: NA; V gene: TRBV28; J gene: TRBJ1-2; D gene: TRBD1; CDR3 DNA: TGTGCCGGCAGGCCTCAGGGGGTCACTCAAAAGAACTATGGCTACACCTTC; CDR3 protein: CAGRPQGVTQKNYGYTF
clone size: NA; V gene: TRBV6-1; J gene: TRBJ1-5; D gene: NA; CDR3 DNA: TGTGCCAGCAGTGCGGCGGGGTGGCAGCCCCAGCATTTT; CDR3 protein: CASSAAGWQPQHF
clone size: NA; V gene: TRBV2; J gene: TRBJ2-7; D gene: NA; CDR3 DNA: TGTGCCAGCAGTGAATCCAGCTACGAGCAGTACTTC; CDR3 protein: CASSESSYEQYF
clone size: NA; V gene: TRBV7-3; J gene: TRBJ2-2; D gene: TRBD2; CDR3 DNA: TGTGCCAGCAGCACTCCTAGCGGGAGCGTCGGGGAGCTGTTTTTT; CDR3 protein: CASSTPSGSVGELFF
clone size: once; V gene: TRBV27; J gene: TRBJ2-1; D gene: TRBD2; CDR3 DNA: TGTGCCAGCAGTTACGGACTAGCGGGGGACAATGAGCAGTTCTTC; CDR3 protein: CASSYGLAGDNEQFF
clone size: NA; V gene: TRBV7-9; J gene: TRBJ1-4; D gene: NA; CDR3 DNA: TGTGCAAGTGGGCAGGGGACAACAACTAATGAAAAACTGTTTTTT; CDR3 protein: CASGQGTTTNEKLFF
clone size: NA; V gene: TRBV27; J gene: TRBJ2-2; D gene: NA; CDR3 DNA: TGTGCCAGCAGTTCGACCCGTTACGCCGAGGCCCGAGGGGAGCTGTTTTTT; CDR3 protein: CASSSTRYAEARGELFF
clone size: NA; V gene: TRBV5-1; J gene: TRBJ2-3; D gene: TRBD1; CDR3 DNA: TGCGCCAGCAGCCCTATCACAGGGGGCGAGGACTCTCTCCCCACTAGCACAGATACGCAGTATTTT; CDR3 protein: CASSPITGGEDSLPTSTDTQYF
clone size: NA; V gene: TRBV5-1; J gene: TRBJ2-1; D gene: TRBD2; CDR3 DNA: TGCGCCAGCAGCTTCGGAACCGGGACTAGCGCGTACAATGAGCAGTTCTTC; CDR3 protein: CASSFGTGTSAYNEQFF
clone size: NA; V gene: TRBV21-1; J gene: TRBJ2-7; D gene: NA; CDR3 DNA: TGTGCCAGCAGCAAAGATCTCCTAGCGGGGTACTACGAGCAGTACTTC; CDR3 protein: CASSKDLLAGYYEQYF
clone size: NA; V gene: TRBV25-1; J gene: TRBJ2-3; D gene: TRBD1; CDR3 DNA: TGTGCCAGCGCCTTAGGGGGCCCAGTAGATACGCAGTATTTT; CDR3 protein: CASALGGPVDTQYF
clone size: NA; V gene: TRBV9; J gene: TRBJ1-2; D gene: NA; CDR3 DNA: TGTGCCAGCAGCGCCGCTTGGACAGTGGACTATGGCTACACCTTC; CDR3 protein: CASSAAWTVDYGYTF
clone size: NA; V gene: TRBV4-2; J gene: TRBJ2-2; D gene: TRBD2; CDR3 DNA: TGTGCCGTCCCTAGCGGGAGCACCGGGGAGCTGTTTTTT; CDR3 protein: CAVPSGSTGELFF
clone size: NA; V gene: TRBV4-3; J gene: TRBJ1-5; D gene: NA; CDR3 DNA: TGCGCCAGCAGCCAAGAGAGGTCGGCCAAAGGGCCCCAGCATTTT; CDR3 protein: CASSQERSAKGPQHF
clone size: NA; V gene: TRBV5-4; J gene: TRBJ1-1; D gene: NA; CDR3 DNA: TGTGCCAGCAGCATTAACTGGAGGGCTGACACTGAAGCTTTCTTT; CDR3 protein: CASSINWRADTEAFF